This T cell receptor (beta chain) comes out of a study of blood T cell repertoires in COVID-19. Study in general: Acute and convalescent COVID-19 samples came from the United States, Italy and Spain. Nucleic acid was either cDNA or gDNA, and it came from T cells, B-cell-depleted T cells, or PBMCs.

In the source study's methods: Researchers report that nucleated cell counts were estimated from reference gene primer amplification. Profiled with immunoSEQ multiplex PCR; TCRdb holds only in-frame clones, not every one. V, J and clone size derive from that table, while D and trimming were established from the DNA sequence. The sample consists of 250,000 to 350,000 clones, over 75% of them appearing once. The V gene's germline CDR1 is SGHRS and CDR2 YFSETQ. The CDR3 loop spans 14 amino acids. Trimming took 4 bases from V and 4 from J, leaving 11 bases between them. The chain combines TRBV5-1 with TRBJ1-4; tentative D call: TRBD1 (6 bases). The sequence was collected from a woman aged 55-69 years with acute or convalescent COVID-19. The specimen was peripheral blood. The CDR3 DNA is TGCGCCAGCAGCCCAGGGGCTGGTAATGAAAAACTGTTTTTT. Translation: CASSPGAGNEKLFF. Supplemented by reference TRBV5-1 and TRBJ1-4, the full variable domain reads KAGVTQTPRYLIKTRGQQVTLSCSPISGHRSVSWYQQTPGQGLQFLFEYFSETQRNKGNFPGRFSGRQFSNSRSEMNVSTLELGDSALYLCASSPGAGNEKLFFGSGTQLSVL.